Presented here are 14 T cell receptor beta chains from one specimen sequenced in a study of CD8+ T cells in alopecia areata (dated by TCRdb to between 2017 and 2018). The library was obtained by the immunoSEQ multiplex PCR assay. For TCR sequencing, RNA was extracted from every sample and reverse transcribed into cDNA to serve as template. Entries here come from immuneACCESS through TCRdb and include only in-frame sequences with V and J called. Some clones fail to appear in such tables; in the studies checked, an unresolved V gene covers under half of the shortfall, and the cause of the remainder is unknown. The sample table shows 150,000 to 200,000 clones, and 50% to 70% are seen once. The ten largest clones add up to 14% to 15% of the sample. The time point label, read with the paper, signifies: baseline before oral tofacitinib. Sequenced here: CD4+ T cells sorted from blood, sampled at week 0. These receptors originate from a human donor with alopecia areata.

V is TRBV7-3 and J is TRBJ2-1; D unresolved. V lost 5 bases and J lost 5, with 16 bases in between. The CDR3 is 15 residues long. Germline lookup yields CDR1 SGHTA and CDR2 FQGTGA. DNA of the CDR3: TGTGCCAGCAGCGGCTCTAGTCTACCCAACAATGAGCAGTTCTTC. The encoded protein is CASSGSSLPNNEQFF.

The V gene is TRBV5-6, the J gene TRBJ2-2, with D perhaps matching TRBD1 (6 bases). Germline CDR1 is SGHDT and CDR2 is YYEEEE. There are 14 residues in the CDR3. The germline V and J ends were trimmed by 2 bases and 4 bases, with 9 bases remaining between them. CDR3 nucleotides: TGTGCCAGCAGCTTTGCAGGGGTCACCGGGGAGCTGTTTTTT. It codes for CASSFAGVTGELFF.

With regard to this clone: Other nucleotide sequences from this sample produce the same CDR3. This rearrangement joins TRBV2 to TRBJ2-7; D gene uncertain. Germline CDR1 and CDR2: SNHLY and FYNNEI. This CDR3 is 12 amino acids long. The germline V and J ends were trimmed by 6 bases and 1 base, with 7 bases remaining between them. The CDR3 protein is CASRAGSYEQYF. The CDR3 coding sequence is TGTGCCAGCAGGGCCGGGTCCTACGAGCAGTACTTC.

This chain uses TRBV20-1 with TRBJ1-2; D unresolved. Between the trimmed V and J ends, which lost 1 base and 6 bases, there was a span of 6 bases. The CDR3 covers 11 residues. Germline V CDR1 and CDR2: DFQATT, SNEGSKA (reference sequence). CDR3 sequence: CSARVDNGYTF. CDR3 sequence (DNA): TGCAGTGCTAGAGTCGATAATGGCTACACCTTC.

This clone was seen a single time. The rearrangement joins TRBV5-4 to TRBJ2-5; D possibly corresponds to TRBD2 (6 bases). V lost 3 bases and J 0 bases, leaving 15 bases between the germline ends. Per germline, CDR1 SGHNT and CDR2 YYREEE (reference sequence). This CDR3 spans 16 amino acids. CDR3 sequence reads: CASSSKRDSYQETQYF. The CDR3 bases are TGTGCCAGCAGCTCGAAGAGGGACTCGTACCAAGAGACCCAGTACTTC.

The rearrangement links TRBV19 to TRBJ2-7; tentative D call: TRBD2 (5 bases). The CDR3 runs 15 residues. Germline CDR1 reads LNHDA; CDR2 reads SQIVND (reference sequence). V gave up 5 bases and J gave up 6 bases, with 20 bases separating them. CDR3 coding DNA: TGTGCCAGTAGTGCCGGACTGGGCAGCCTGGGCGAGCAGTACTTC. Protein: CASSAGLGSLGEQYF.

V gene TRBV10-2 combines with J gene TRBJ1-1; TRBD1 might be the D (5 bases). Germline CDR1 is WSHSY and CDR2 is SAAADI. This CDR3 is built from 13 residues. Trimming pared 3 bases from V and 1 base from J, leaving 6 bases between. CDR3 sequence reads: CASSEQENTEAFF. The CDR3 nucleotides are TGCGCCAGCAGTGAACAGGAGAACACTGAAGCTTTCTTT.

The CDR3 sequence: CASSPRMVGKLFF. DNA of the CDR3: TGTGCCAGCAGTCCCCGCATGGTGGGAAAACTGTTTTTT. V usage is TRBV27 and J usage is TRBJ1-4; D gene unclear. CDR3 length equals 13 residues. Germline V gene sequence: CDR1 MNHEY, CDR2 SMNVEV (reference sequence). V lost 5 bases to trimming and J lost 10 bases, with 14 bases between them. Full variable domain (remainder filled in from reference TRBV27 and TRBJ1-4): EAQVTQNPRYLITVTGKKLTVTCSQNMNHEYMSWYRQDPGLGLRQIYYSMNVEVTDKGDVPEGYKVSRKEKRNFPLILESPSPNQTSLYFCASSPRMVGKLFFGSGTQLSVL.

This clone appeared once. The chain is built from TRBV2 and TRBJ2-7, with 14 bases that match TRBD2. The length of the CDR3 is 16 residues. J was trimmed by 5 bases and V by 2 bases; bases with no gene match: 5. Looked up from germline, CDR1 is SNHLY and CDR2 is FYNNEI. The CDR3 DNA reads TGTGCCAGCAGTGAACGGGGACTAGCGGGGGTTCACGAGCAGTACTTC. Residues: CASSERGLAGVHEQYF.

The chain joins TRBV15 to TRBJ1-5; a weak D match, TRBD1 (5 bases). V shed 4 bases and J shed 0 bases, with 13 bases lying between them. Germline values: CDR1 LNHNV, CDR2 YYDKDF (reference sequence). CDR3 size: 16 residues. The CDR3 here is CATSTDRPYSNQPQHF. As DNA, the CDR3 is TGTGCCACCAGCACTGACAGACCATATAGCAATCAGCCCCAGCATTTT.

The chain uses TRBV13 and TRBJ1-1; 9 nucleotides agree with TRBD1. This CDR3 has 14 residues. Germline V lookup: CDR1 PRHDT, CDR2 FYEKMQ (reference sequence). Trimming at V came to 5 bases and at J to 6 bases, leaving 7 bases not matched to a gene. DNA of the CDR3: TGTGCCAGCAGCGTGTCCCGGGACAGGGCTGAAGCTTTCTTT. Its protein product is CASSVSRDRAEAFF.

This clone was recorded a few times. The chain links TRBV7-9 to TRBJ2-3; a weak D match, TRBD2 (7 bases). The CDR3 consists of 13 residues. The germline V and J ends were trimmed by 7 bases and 2 bases, with 10 bases remaining between them. Germline V gene data show CDR1 as SEHNR and CDR2 as FQNEAQ (reference sequence). The CDR3 coding sequence is TGTGCCAGCATGGGGGGGGCCACAGATACGCAGTATTTT. It translates to CASMGGATDTQYF.

This clone was counted between two and nine times. The chain combines TRBV5-1 with TRBJ2-3, with 7 bases fitting TRBD1. Germline trimming cut 7 bases from V and 4 bases from J; bases unmatched to any gene: 9. The CDR3 runs 14 residues. From germline, CDR1 is SGHRS and CDR2 YFSETQ. This CDR3 is CASGHSTGADTQYF. In nucleotides, the CDR3 is TGCGCCAGCGGTCATAGTACAGGGGCAGATACGCAGTATTTT.

V is TRBV15 and J is TRBJ2-4; possibly TRBD1 for D (6 bases). Germline CDR1 LNHNV, CDR2 YYDKDF (reference sequence). The CDR3 is 15 amino acids. The V end lost 5 bases, the J end lost 1 base, and 12 bases lay between the germline ends. CDR3: CATSRDRLAKNIQYF. The DNA of the CDR3 is TGTGCCACCAGCCGTGACAGGTTGGCCAAAAACATTCAGTACTTC. Looking up the rest from reference TRBV15 and TRBJ2-4 gives the full variable domain: DAMVIQNPRYQVTQFGKPVTLSCSQTLNHNVMYWYQQKSSQAPKLLFHYYDKDFNNEADTPDNFQSRRPNTSFCFLDIRSPGLGDTAMYLCATSRDRLAKNIQYFGAGTRLSVL.